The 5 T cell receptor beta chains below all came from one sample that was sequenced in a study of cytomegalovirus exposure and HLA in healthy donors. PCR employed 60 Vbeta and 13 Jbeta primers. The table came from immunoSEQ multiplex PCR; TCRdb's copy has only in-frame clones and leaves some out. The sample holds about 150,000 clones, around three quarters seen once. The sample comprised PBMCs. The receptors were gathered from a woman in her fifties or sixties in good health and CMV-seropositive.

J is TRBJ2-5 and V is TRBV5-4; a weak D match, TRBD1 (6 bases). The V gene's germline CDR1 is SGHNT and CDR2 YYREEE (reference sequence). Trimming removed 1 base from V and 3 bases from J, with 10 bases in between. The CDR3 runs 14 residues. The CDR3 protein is CASSLPAGEETQYF. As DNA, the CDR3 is TGTGCCAGCAGCTTGCCGGCAGGGGAAGAGACCCAGTACTTC. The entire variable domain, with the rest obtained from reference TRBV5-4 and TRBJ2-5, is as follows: ETGVTQSPTHLIKTRGQQVTLRCSSQSGHNTVSWYQQALGQGPQFIFQYYREEENGRGNFPPRFSGLQFPNYSSELNVNALELDDSALYLCASSLPAGEETQYFGPGTRLLVL.

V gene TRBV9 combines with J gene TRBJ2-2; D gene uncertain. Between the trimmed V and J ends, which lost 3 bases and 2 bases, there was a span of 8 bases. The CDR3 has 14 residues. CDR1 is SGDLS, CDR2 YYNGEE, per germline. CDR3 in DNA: TGTGCCAGCAGCGCCCCTGGCAACACCGGGGAGCTGTTTTTT. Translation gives CASSAPGNTGELFF.

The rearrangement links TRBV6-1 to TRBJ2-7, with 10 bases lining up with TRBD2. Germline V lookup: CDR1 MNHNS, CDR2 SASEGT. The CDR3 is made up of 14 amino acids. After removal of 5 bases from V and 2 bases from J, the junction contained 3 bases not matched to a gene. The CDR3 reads CASSSLAGPYEQYF. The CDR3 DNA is TGTGCCAGCAGTTCACTAGCGGGGCCCTACGAGCAGTACTTC.

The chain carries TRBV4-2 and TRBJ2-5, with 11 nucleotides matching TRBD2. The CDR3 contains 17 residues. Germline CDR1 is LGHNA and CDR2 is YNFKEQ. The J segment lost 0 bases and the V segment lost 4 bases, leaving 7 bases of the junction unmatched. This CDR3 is CASSPGTSGKYQETQYF. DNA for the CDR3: TGTGCCAGCAGCCCGGGGACTAGCGGAAAGTACCAAGAGACCCAGTACTTC.

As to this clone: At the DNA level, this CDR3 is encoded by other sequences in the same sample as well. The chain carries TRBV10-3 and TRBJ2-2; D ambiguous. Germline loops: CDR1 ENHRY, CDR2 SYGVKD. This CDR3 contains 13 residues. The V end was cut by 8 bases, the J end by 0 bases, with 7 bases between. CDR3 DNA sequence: TGTGCCATCTACAGAGCGAACACCGGGGAGCTGTTTTTT. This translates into CAIYRANTGELFF.